This TCR beta chain was recovered during a study of blood T cell repertoires in COVID-19. Germline CDR1 SQVTM, CDR2 ANQGSEA. CDR3 length: 14 residues. Between the trimmed V and J ends, which lost 4 bases and 2 bases, there was a span of 15 bases. Only in-frame clones appear in the TCRdb table, and some are missing; sequencing was by immunoSEQ multiplex PCR. The sample contains approximately 300,000 clones, roughly 90% of which appear only once. The chain joins TRBV29-1 to TRBJ2-7; D perhaps matches TRBD1 (6 bases). The sequenced sample was peripheral blood. The receptor was derived from a woman in her thirties with COVID-19, enrolled during active disease. CDR3 loop: CSVAGQGNAYEQYF. CDR3 sequence (DNA): TGCAGCGTTGCCGGGCAGGGGAACGCCTACGAGCAGTACTTC.